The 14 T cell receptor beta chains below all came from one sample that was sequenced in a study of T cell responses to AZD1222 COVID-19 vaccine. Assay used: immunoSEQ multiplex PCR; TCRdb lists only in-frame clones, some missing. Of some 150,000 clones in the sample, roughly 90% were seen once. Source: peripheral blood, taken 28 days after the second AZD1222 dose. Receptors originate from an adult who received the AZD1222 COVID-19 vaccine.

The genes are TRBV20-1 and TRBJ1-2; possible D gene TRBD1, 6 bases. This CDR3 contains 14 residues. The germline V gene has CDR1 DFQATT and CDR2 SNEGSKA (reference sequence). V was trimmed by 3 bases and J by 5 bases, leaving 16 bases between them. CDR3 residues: CSASIQGGGYGYTF. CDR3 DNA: TGCAGTGCTAGTATACAGGGAGGAGGTTATGGCTACACCTTC.

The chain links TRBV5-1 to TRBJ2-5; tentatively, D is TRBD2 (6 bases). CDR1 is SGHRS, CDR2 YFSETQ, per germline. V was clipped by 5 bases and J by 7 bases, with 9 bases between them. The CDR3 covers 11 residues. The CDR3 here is CASRREATQYF. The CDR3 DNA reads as TGCGCCAGCAGAAGGGAGGCGACCCAGTACTTC.

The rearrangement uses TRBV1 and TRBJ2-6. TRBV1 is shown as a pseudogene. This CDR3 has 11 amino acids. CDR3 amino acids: CTRHGANVLTF. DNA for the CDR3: TGCACCAGGCATGGGGCCAACGTCCTGACTTTC.

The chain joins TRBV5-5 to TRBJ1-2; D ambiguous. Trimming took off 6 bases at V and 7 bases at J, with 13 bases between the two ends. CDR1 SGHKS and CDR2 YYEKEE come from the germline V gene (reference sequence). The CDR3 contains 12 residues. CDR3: CASISPGLGYTF. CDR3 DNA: TGTGCCAGCATTAGCCCAGGCCTTGGCTACACCTTC.

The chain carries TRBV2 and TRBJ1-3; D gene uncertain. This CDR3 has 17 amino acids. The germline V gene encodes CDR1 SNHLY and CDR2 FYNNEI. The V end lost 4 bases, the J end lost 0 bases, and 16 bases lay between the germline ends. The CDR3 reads CASSAEDGIGSGNTIYF. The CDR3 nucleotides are TGTGCCAGCAGTGCTGAGGACGGAATAGGCTCTGGAAACACCATATATTTT.

The CDR3 DNA reads TGTGCCAGTAGCGTGCCGGGACTACCTCCCTACGAGCAGTACTTC. Amino acids: CASSVPGLPPYEQYF. The chain links TRBV19 to TRBJ2-7; the match to TRBD2 covers 7 bases. Per germline, CDR1 LNHDA and CDR2 SQIVND (reference sequence). Trimming cost V 6 bases and J 2 bases; bases outside gene matches: 10. The CDR3 covers 15 residues.

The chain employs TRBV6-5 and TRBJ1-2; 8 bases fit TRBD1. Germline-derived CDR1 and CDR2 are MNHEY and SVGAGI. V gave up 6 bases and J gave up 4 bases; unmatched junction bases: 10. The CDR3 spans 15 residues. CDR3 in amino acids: CASRYQDRAFYGYTF. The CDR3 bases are TGTGCCAGCAGATATCAGGACAGGGCTTTCTATGGCTACACCTTC.

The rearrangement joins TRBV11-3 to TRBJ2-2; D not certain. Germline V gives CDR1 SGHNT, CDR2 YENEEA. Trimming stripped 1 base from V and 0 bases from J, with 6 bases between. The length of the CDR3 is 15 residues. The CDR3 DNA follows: TGTGCCAGCAGCTTAGGGTTTACGAACACCGGGGAGCTGTTTTTT. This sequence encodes CASSLGFTNTGELFF.

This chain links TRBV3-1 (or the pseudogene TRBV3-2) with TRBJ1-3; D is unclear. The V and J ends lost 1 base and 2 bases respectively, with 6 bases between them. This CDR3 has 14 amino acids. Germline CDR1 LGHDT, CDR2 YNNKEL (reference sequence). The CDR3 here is CASSQGHTGNTIYF. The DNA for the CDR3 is TGTGCCAGCAGCCAAGGACATACTGGAAACACCATATATTTT.

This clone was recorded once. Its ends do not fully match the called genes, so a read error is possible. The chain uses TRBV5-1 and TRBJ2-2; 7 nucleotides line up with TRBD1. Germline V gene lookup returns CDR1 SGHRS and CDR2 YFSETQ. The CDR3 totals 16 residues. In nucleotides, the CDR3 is TGCGCCAGCAGTTTGGACAGGCCGTCGGTCACCGGGGAGCTGTTTTTT. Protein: CASSLDRPSVTGELFF.

The CDR3: CASSQGNRGGYTF. The CDR3 DNA reads as TGTGCCAGCAGCCAAGGAAACAGGGGTGGCTACACCTTC. The chain has TRBV14 and TRBJ1-2; TRBD1 aligns across 7 bases. The ends lost 1 base at V and 7 bases at J; junction bases unmatched: 3. This CDR3 region has 13 residues. Germline V gene sequence: CDR1 SGHDN, CDR2 FVKESK.

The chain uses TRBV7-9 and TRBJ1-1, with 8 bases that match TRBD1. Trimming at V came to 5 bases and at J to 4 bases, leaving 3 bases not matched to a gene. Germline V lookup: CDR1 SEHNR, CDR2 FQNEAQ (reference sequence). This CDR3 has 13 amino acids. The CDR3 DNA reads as TGTGCCAGCAGCGGACAGGGTAGCACTGAAGCTTTCTTT. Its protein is CASSGQGSTEAFF.

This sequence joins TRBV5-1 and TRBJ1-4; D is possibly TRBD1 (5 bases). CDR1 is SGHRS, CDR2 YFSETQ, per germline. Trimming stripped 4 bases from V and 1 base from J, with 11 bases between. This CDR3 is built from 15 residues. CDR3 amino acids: CASSAGTVTNEKLFF. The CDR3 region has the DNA TGCGCCAGCAGCGCGGGGACGGTAACTAATGAAAAACTGTTTTTT.

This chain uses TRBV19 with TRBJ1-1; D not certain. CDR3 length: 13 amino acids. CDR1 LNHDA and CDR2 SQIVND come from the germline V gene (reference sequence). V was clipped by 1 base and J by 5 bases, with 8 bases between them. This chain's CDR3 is CASSIGGWTEAFF. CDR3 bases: TGTGCCAGTAGTATAGGTGGGTGGACTGAAGCTTTCTTT.